This T cell receptor beta chain was identified in a study of follicular helper T cells after annual influenza vaccination. General study results and limits: Only about 10-22% of analyzed cells yielded productive TCRB sequences.

Worth noting for this clone: Its antigen remains unidentified.

J lost 2 bases, V lost 5 bases, and 5 bases had no gene match. Germline CDR1 SGHTA, CDR2 FQGNSA. The CDR3 spans 15 residues. Sample time point: 2014-2015 season, pre-vaccination. The method was immunoSEQ multiplex PCR; TCRdb's version includes in-frame clones alone and lacks a portion of them. The data show around 25,000 clones, with 80% to 90% seen just once and roughly 1.1% held by the top ten. The genes are TRBV7-2 and TRBJ2-2, with TRBD2 matching over 7 bases. Sequences were derived from CXCR5+ CD38- circulating T follicular helper cells from blood, sampled on the day of influenza vaccination. Subset indicated: circulating Tfh, non-naive CD4+CXCR5+PD-1+ (ICOS+CD38+ or ICOS-CD38-). This receptor was taken from an adult who received the influenza vaccine. In DNA, the CDR3 is TGTGCCAGCAGCCTCCGGGACTATAACACCGGGGAGCTGTTTTTT. Amino acid sequence: CASSLRDYNTGELFF.